The T cell receptor (beta chain) described here comes from a study of T cell responses to AZD1222 COVID-19 vaccine (TCRdb year 2021). Study-level background: AZD1222 recipients given second doses at about 4 weeks or at about 12 weeks were pooled, since spike-specific TCR depth and breadth were not found to differ between the two schedules. A total of about 250 trial participants underwent TCR sequencing, of whom 200 to 220 had received two doses of AZD1222 and around 25 had received two doses of the MenACWY control vaccine. Trial participants were enrolled into age subgroups of 18-55, 56-69 and 70-plus years, which contained around 140, 26 and 57 TCR-sequenced participants, respectively.

Per the publication, the time point label means: baseline before first vaccination. The vaccinee samples were drawn from two UK trials, COV001 and COV002, one of which was a single-blind randomized controlled phase 2/3 trial testing AZD1222 (ChAdOx1 nCoV-19) in healthy adults. For TCRbeta chain sequencing, PBMC samples were collected from trial participants at day 0 and at day 28 after the second dose. The CDR3 regions of human TCRbeta chains were analyzed by immunosequencing. As for the original processing: Repertoire TCRs were matched against a reference library of SARS-CoV-2-specific TCRs generated with the MIRA antigen-specificity platform. Breadth meant the fraction of unique TCRs that were SARS-CoV-2-associated, whereas depth meant the fraction of total T cells that were SARS-CoV-2-associated. Using the MIRA data, each spike-specific TCR was assigned both to the spike region to which the TCR was reactive and to a CD4 or CD8 class. Log10-transformed breadth and depth values were compared by one-way ANOVA with Sidak's multiple comparisons tests. TCRdb holds this immuneACCESS table with in-frame rearrangements only. Some clones are missing; in checked studies, unresolved V genes explain under half, and the rest has no known cause. That table gives V, J and clone size, and the DNA gave D and trimming. The sample profile shows 99,000 or so clones; 93% of them were found once. Together, the top ten hold approximately 4.7% of the sample.

Study-level results and caveats: Because no samples from the day 14 peak response were available, repertoires could be characterized only after the peak T cell response. The vaccine-associated CD4 TCRs covered the entire spike protein, and the dominant responses fell in regions 160-218 and 743-854. After two AZD1222 doses, spike-specific TCR breadth and depth were significantly higher than at day 0 and than in MenACWY recipients. Nearly half of unique spike-specific TCRs reportedly recognized epitopes outside regions mutated in the B.1.351 and B.1.1.7 variants. Conclusions about previously exposed vaccinees were limited because only a handful of AZD1222 recipients were SARS-CoV-2 seropositive at baseline. Most participants were white British and females outnumbered males, and the authors suggested that clonal diversity may have been underestimated. In the small 56-69-year group, the increase in depth fell short of significance, most likely because of low power.

A word on this clone: It lacks a known antigen. There are no base qualities to consult, and no much larger clone falls within one base.

V was cut back by 5 bases and J by 7 bases, leaving a gap of 9 bases between them. CDR1 is given as MNHNY and CDR2 as SVGAGI, both from the germline V gene (reference sequence). The CDR3 has 13 amino acids, counting the end cysteine and phenylalanine. Solely the CDR3 DNA is kept, with 39 bases framed from the first base. The source of this sequence is an adult in good health. The sequences come from peripheral blood, collected on day 0 of AZD1222 vaccination. The chain uses TRBV6-6 and TRBJ1-6; matching of 6 bases hints at TRBD1 as the D gene. This receptor carries the CDR3 CASSRQGNSPLHF. The DNA reads TGTGCCAGCAGTCGGCAGGGGAATTCACCCCTCCACTTT.